Listed below are T cell receptor beta chains from one sample, sequenced in a study of T cell responses to AZD1222 COVID-19 vaccine. TCRdb's table, derived via immunoSEQ multiplex PCR, lists solely in-frame clones and lacks some. The sample contains some 140,000 clones, 80% to 90% of which appear only once. Here the sequenced sample was peripheral blood, taken on day 0 of AZD1222 vaccination. These receptors all come from an adult in good health. Both conserved end residues are part of each CDR3. D genes are given only for firm matches. Size is omitted from some rows. Given values are once, few, many or a class for expanded clones.

TRBV27	TRBJ2-7	16	NA	NA	CASGIVQGLDPTEQYF	TGTGCCAGCGGGATAGTGCAGGGACTCGACCCTACGGAGCAGTACTTC
TRBV15	TRBJ2-7	16	NA	TRBD2	CATSSPSGASTYEQYF	TGTGCCACCAGCAGCCCTAGCGGGGCGTCTACCTACGAGCAGTACTTC
TRBV6-2/TRBV6-3	TRBJ1-5	18	NA	TRBD1	CASSYAGTGGIANQPQHF	TGTGCCAGCAGTTACGCCGGGACAGGAGGAATAGCAAATCAGCCCCAGCATTTT
TRBV30	TRBJ2-7	15	once	NA	CAWSTDAPRAYEQYF	TGTGCCTGGAGTACGGACGCCCCAAGGGCCTACGAGCAGTACTTC
TRBV6-2/TRBV6-3	TRBJ2-1	19	NA	NA	CASSYSDQLPGGKYNEQFF	TGTGCCAGCAGTTATTCCGATCAGCTTCCAGGGGGGAAATACAATGAGCAGTTCTTC
TRBV5-1	TRBJ2-7	13	NA	NA	CASSSTEVYEQYF	TGCGCCAGCAGCTCCACTGAGGTTTACGAGCAGTACTTC
TRBV2	TRBJ2-7	15	NA	NA	CASSINGRGAYEQYF	TGTGCCAGCAGTATCAACGGACGGGGCGCGTACGAGCAGTACTTC
TRBV6-2/TRBV6-3	TRBJ2-7	14	few	NA	CASSPETATYEQYF	TGTGCCAGCAGCCCCGAGACCGCCACCTACGAGCAGTACTTC
TRBV29-1	TRBJ1-4	14	NA	NA	CSVGVGSSREKLFF	TGCAGCGTTGGAGTTGGCAGCTCCAGGGAAAAACTGTTTTTT
TRBV5-1	TRBJ1-4	15	NA	NA	CASNLSGRENEKLFF	TGCGCCAGCAATCTCTCTGGCAGGGAGAATGAAAAACTGTTTTTT
TRBV19	TRBJ1-2	14	NA	NA	CASSARRGNYGYTF	TGTGCCAGTTCTGCCCGCAGGGGTAACTATGGCTACACCTTC
TRBV6-4	TRBJ2-1	17	NA	NA	CASSGQSSAYPPHEQFF	TGTGCCAGCAGTGGTCAATCTAGCGCCTACCCCCCCCATGAGCAGTTCTTC
TRBV30	TRBJ1-4	16	NA	NA	CAWSLPPLQSPPGLFF	TGTGCCTGGAGTCTCCCCCCTCTTCAATCGCCTCCGGGGCTATTTTTT
TRBV4-3	TRBJ1-6	13	NA	NA	CASSQDPQSPLHF	TGCGCCAGCAGCCAAGATCCGCAATCACCCCTCCACTTT
TRBV18	TRBJ1-3	13	NA	NA	CASSLGPGNTIYF	TGTGCCAGCTCATTGGGTCCTGGAAACACCATATATTTT
TRBV19	TRBJ2-1	12	NA	NA	CACSPGGVEQFF	TGTGCCTGCTCTCCGGGTGGGGTTGAGCAGTTCTTC
TRBV27	TRBJ2-5	14	NA	NA	CASLPMGLTGTQYF	TGTGCCAGCTTACCTATGGGCCTCACGGGGACCCAGTACTTC
TRBV10-2	TRBJ1-2	15	NA	NA	CASSEAGWGSDGYTF	TGCGCCAGCAGTGAGGCAGGCTGGGGTAGTGATGGCTACACCTTC
TRBV7-2	TRBJ2-3	16	NA	TRBD2	CASSLRLAGGTDTQYF	TGTGCCAGCAGCCTACGACTAGCGGGAGGGACAGATACGCAGTATTTT
TRBV29-1	TRBJ1-1	13	NA	NA	CSVEVTGGSEAFF	TGCAGCGTTGAAGTTACAGGCGGAAGTGAAGCTTTCTTT
TRBV7-2	TRBJ1-6	15	NA	NA	CASSLDPDYNSPLHF	TGTGCCAGCAGCTTAGATCCAGACTATAATTCACCCCTCCACTTT
TRBV9	TRBJ2-6	15	NA	NA	CASSVGSSGANVLTF	TGTGCCAGCAGCGTAGGGTCATCCGGGGCCAACGTCCTGACTTTC
TRBV24-1	TRBJ2-1	13	NA	TRBD2	CATSEILAGEQFF	TGTGCCACCAGTGAAATCCTAGCGGGAGAGCAGTTCTTC
TRBV7-3	TRBJ1-5	13	NA	NA	CASSLTYREPQHF	TGTGCCAGCAGCTTAACCTACCGTGAGCCCCAGCATTTT
TRBV3-1/TRBV3-2	TRBJ1-4	23	NA	NA	CASSQTPAILGGSGEETNEKLFF	TGTGCCAGCAGCCAAACTCCCGCAATCTTGGGGGGGTCAGGGGAGGAAACTAATGAAAAACTGTTTTTT